Following are 21 T cell receptor beta chains from one sample sequenced in a study of cytotoxic CD8 clonotypes in ibrutinib-treated CLL. This table comes from immunoSEQ multiplex PCR, and its TCRdb copy is limited to in-frame clones, with some not included. The data contain approximately 190,000 clones, about four fifths of them singletons. Sequencing used PBMCs, obtained after 12 months of ibrutinib treatment. These receptors were obtained from a human donor with chronic lymphocytic leukemia.

This clone occurred once. The chain has TRBV7-9 and TRBJ1-5; D call uncertain. The V and J ends lost 3 bases and 7 bases respectively, with 10 bases between them. Germline V gives CDR1 SEHNR, CDR2 FQNEAQ (reference sequence). This CDR3 has 13 residues. DNA for the CDR3: TGTGCCAGCAGCTTTGATCGGGCACAGCCCCAGCATTTT. Protein product: CASSFDRAQPQHF.

There are a few counts of this clone. The V call is TRBV10-2, the J call TRBJ1-1; D is ambiguous. This CDR3 comprises 11 residues. Per the germline V gene, CDR1 is WSHSY and CDR2 is SAAADI. Between the trimmed V and J ends, which lost 7 bases and 1 base, there was a span of 4 bases. The CDR3 coding sequence is TGCGCCAGCACTAAGAACACTGAAGCTTTCTTT. Residues: CASTKNTEAFF.

This clone has only a few counts. The rearrangement uses TRBV10-3 and TRBJ2-3; D remains ambiguous. The CDR3 totals 13 residues. The germline V gene has CDR1 ENHRY and CDR2 SYGVKD. V lost 7 bases and J 2 bases, leaving 10 bases between the germline ends. CDR3: CAIMYTPTDTQYF. DNA for the CDR3: TGTGCCATCATGTACACCCCCACAGATACGCAGTATTTT.

This clone was found a few times. The chain recombines TRBV6-6 with TRBJ1-5; D gene ambiguous. This CDR3 is built from 13 residues. Germline assignment: CDR1 MNHNY and CDR2 SVGAGI (reference sequence). Trimming removed 3 bases from V and 7 bases from J, with 10 bases in between. The CDR3 spells CASSYDAVQPQHF. The CDR3 region has the DNA TGTGCCAGCAGTTATGACGCGGTGCAGCCCCAGCATTTT.

The rearrangement joins TRBV27 to TRBJ1-2, with D maybe TRBD1 (6 bases). The CDR3 is made up of 14 amino acids. Trimming pared 4 bases from V and 8 bases from J, leaving 17 bases between. Germline assignment: CDR1 MNHEY and CDR2 SMNVEV (reference sequence). CDR3 protein: CASSSPRGGLGYTF. DNA for the CDR3: TGTGCCAGCAGTTCCCCCCGGGGGGGGCTGGGCTACACCTTC.

V is TRBV18 and J is TRBJ1-1; the D gene is possibly TRBD1 (5 bases). Germline V gene data show CDR1 as KGHSH and CDR2 as LQKENI. Deletions cut 2 bases from V and 4 bases from J, with 17 bases between. The length of the CDR3 is 16 residues. This CDR3 is CASSPGGGNKGTEAFF. The CDR3 DNA reads TGTGCCAGCTCACCAGGGGGGGGAAATAAGGGCACTGAAGCTTTCTTT.

The chain is built from TRBV4-1 and TRBJ2-5; 8 positions agree with TRBD2. The germline V gene encodes CDR1 MGHRA and CDR2 YSYEKL. Trimming took 2 bases from V and 1 from J; bases not matched to a gene: 9. This CDR3 region has 17 residues. The CDR3 region is CASSQFIAGGIQETQYF. The CDR3 DNA sequence: TGCGCCAGCAGCCAATTCATTGCGGGAGGAATCCAAGAGACCCAGTACTTC.

This clone was detected only once. The CDR3 DNA follows: TGTGCCAGCAGCTTGTTGGGCAGGTCTAATGGCTACACCTTC. It translates to CASSLLGRSNGYTF. The gene calls are TRBV5-8 and TRBJ1-2; D unclear. Germline lookup yields CDR1 SGHTS and CDR2 YDEGEE. The ends were cut back, 1 base at V and 6 bases at J, with 13 bases in the middle. There are 14 residues in the CDR3.

The chain recombines TRBV7-6 with TRBJ2-7; 9 nucleotides line up with TRBD2. The CDR3 runs 15 residues. The germline CDR1 and CDR2 sequences are SGHVS and FNYEAQ. Unmatched junction bases numbered 6, after V lost 3 bases and J lost 3 bases. The CDR3 region is CASSFRAGGYYEQYF. The CDR3 DNA sequence: TGTGCCAGCAGCTTCCGCGCGGGAGGGTACTACGAGCAGTACTTC.

This chain links TRBV11-1 with TRBJ2-2, with D maybe TRBD2 (7 bases). CDR1 and CDR2 from the germline V gene are SGHAT and FQDESV (reference sequence). The V and J ends lost 7 bases and 7 bases respectively, with 16 bases between them. The CDR3 runs to 14 residues. The CDR3 DNA reads TGTGCCAGCACTGACGGGGGGCGAGTCGGGGAGCTGTTTTTT. Residues: CASTDGGRVGELFF.

V usage is TRBV27 and J usage is TRBJ2-1; the D gene is possibly TRBD2 (5 bases). Trimming took off 5 bases at V and 7 bases at J, with 24 bases between the two ends. The CDR3 extends over 17 amino acids. Germline V CDR1 and CDR2: MNHEY, SMNVEV (reference sequence). CDR3 amino acids: CASSPWASDWVGNEQFF. The CDR3 DNA reads as TGTGCCAGCAGTCCTTGGGCCTCGGACTGGGTTGGGAATGAGCAGTTCTTC.

The chain is built from TRBV7-8 and TRBJ2-5, with 12 positions matching TRBD2. This CDR3 is built from 18 residues. Germline V gene sequence: CDR1 SGHVS, CDR2 FQNEAQ. The V gene end was trimmed by 1 base and the J gene end by 5 bases; junction bases not matched to a gene: 11. Written as DNA, the CDR3 is TGTGCCAGCAGCTTAGTGTGGGGTGTGACTAGCGGGGGTGAGACCCAGTACTTC. It specifies CASSLVWGVTSGGETQYF.

This chain uses TRBV5-1 with TRBJ2-3, with 9 bases matching TRBD2. The trim removed 6 bases at V and 0 bases at J, leaving 8 bases unmatched. The CDR3 extends over 16 amino acids. The germline gives CDR1 SGHRS, CDR2 YFSETQ. CDR3 nucleotides: TGCGCCAGCAAGAGTCTAGCGGGACTCAGCACAGATACGCAGTATTTT. This codes for CASKSLAGLSTDTQYF. Based on the CDR3 plus reference TRBV5-1 and TRBJ2-3, the full variable domain is KAGVTQTPRYLIKTRGQQVTLSCSPISGHRSVSWYQQTPGQGLQFLFEYFSETQRNKGNFPGRFSGRQFSNSRSEMNVSTLELGDSALYLCASKSLAGLSTDTQYFGPGTRLTVL.

The genes are TRBV9 and TRBJ2-3; no clear D gene. V was trimmed by 6 bases and J by 2 bases, leaving 7 bases between them. The CDR3 runs to 12 residues. From germline, CDR1 is SGDLS and CDR2 YYNGEE. CDR3 loop: CASTPTTDTQYF. DNA for the CDR3: TGTGCCAGCACCCCCACCACAGATACGCAGTATTTT.

This chain joins TRBV2 and TRBJ1-1; tentative D call: TRBD1 (5 bases). The germline V and J ends were trimmed by 4 bases and 5 bases, with 14 bases remaining between them. The CDR3 runs to 14 residues. Germline-derived CDR1 and CDR2 are SNHLY and FYNNEI. The DNA for the CDR3 is TGTGCCAGCAGTGTAGTAGGGGAGGGGACTGAAGCTTTCTTT. It yields the protein CASSVVGEGTEAFF.

The J gene is TRBJ2-2, the V gene TRBV27; D gene uncertain. V shed 5 bases and J shed 8 bases, with 9 bases lying between them. This CDR3 region has 12 residues. Germline values: CDR1 MNHEY, CDR2 SMNVEV (reference sequence). The CDR3 reads CASSPDSGELFF. The CDR3, as DNA: TGTGCCAGCAGTCCAGATTCTGGGGAGCTGTTTTTT.

This clone was observed a single time. The chain links TRBV5-1 to TRBJ2-7; 8 nucleotides match TRBD2. Germline loops: CDR1 SGHRS, CDR2 YFSETQ. This CDR3 has 18 residues. Germline trimming cut 1 base from V and 0 bases from J; bases unmatched to any gene: 12. The CDR3 sequence: CASSLLTSGDSFSYEQYF. The CDR3 bases are TGCGCCAGCAGCTTGTTAACTAGCGGCGACAGTTTCTCCTACGAGCAGTACTTC.

With regard to this clone: At one boundary the junction diverges from the germline segment, which might be a read error. The V call is TRBV10-1, the J call TRBJ1-5; 9 bases fit TRBD1. The CDR3 extends over 19 amino acids. Germline values: CDR1 WNHNN, CDR2 SYGVQD (reference sequence). The CDR3 reads CANSYTGTGNVGSNQPQHF. In nucleotides, the CDR3 is TGCGCCAACAGTTACACCGGGACAGGGAATGTGGGAAGCAATCAGCCCCAGCATTTT.

The chain combines TRBV15 with TRBJ1-5, with a possible D match to TRBD1 (5 bases). CDR3 length: 15 residues. Trimming shortened V by 0 bases and J by 7 bases, and 13 bases separated the two germline ends. Germline CDR1 LNHNV, CDR2 YYDKDF (reference sequence). CDR3 sequence (DNA): TGTGCCACCAGCAGAGATGGAGAGGGACGCCAGCCCCAGCATTTT. Its translation: CATSRDGEGRQPQHF.

The rearrangement links TRBV5-8 to TRBJ2-3; D ambiguous. This CDR3 spans 16 amino acids. Between the trimmed V and J ends, which lost 6 bases and 0 bases, there was a span of 17 bases. In germline, CDR1 is SGHTS, CDR2 YDEGEE. The CDR3 DNA reads TGTGCCAGCACCGACGGCCGGGCCCCTAGCACAGATACGCAGTATTTT. This sequence encodes CASTDGRAPSTDTQYF.

V is TRBV2 and J is TRBJ2-2; a possible D gene is TRBD2 (5 bases). CDR3 size: 14 residues. Trimming shortened V by 7 bases and J by 7 bases, and 16 bases separated the two germline ends. Germline CDR1 reads SNHLY; CDR2 reads FYNNEI. This chain's CDR3 is CASTPALAIGELFF. The CDR3 DNA reads TGTGCCAGCACCCCGGCCCTAGCAATCGGGGAGCTGTTTTTT.